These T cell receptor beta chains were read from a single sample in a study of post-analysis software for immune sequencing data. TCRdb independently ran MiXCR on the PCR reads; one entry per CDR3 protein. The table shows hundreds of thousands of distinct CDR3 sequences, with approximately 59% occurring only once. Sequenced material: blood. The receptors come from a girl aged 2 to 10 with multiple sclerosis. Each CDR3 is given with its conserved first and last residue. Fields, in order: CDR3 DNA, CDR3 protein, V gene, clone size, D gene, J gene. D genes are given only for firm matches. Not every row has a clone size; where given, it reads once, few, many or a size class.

TGCAGTGCTGGGGGACTAGCGGGAGGCGGTGAGCAGTTCTTC,CSAGGLAGGGEQFF,TRBV20-1,-,TRBD2,TRBJ2-1
TGCAGCGCCAATCGACTGAACACCGGGGAGCTGTTTTTT,CSANRLNTGELFF,TRBV29-1,-,-,TRBJ2-2
TGCAGTGCTAGGTTGACAGGGTGGAGGAACGGCTACACCTTC,CSARLTGWRNGYTF,TRBV20-1,-,TRBD1,TRBJ1-2
TGTACCATCAGTGTCAGGGATAATGAGCAGTTCTTC,CTISVRDNEQFF,TRBV10-3,-,-,TRBJ2-1
TGCGCCAGCAGCTTCGGGACGCAGAGCACAGATACGCAGTATTTT,CASSFGTQSTDTQYF,TRBV4-3,-,-,TRBJ2-3
TGCGCCAGCAGCTTAAGAGGGGACTCATCCAATGAGCAGTTCTTC,CASSLRGDSSNEQFF,TRBV5-1,-,-,TRBJ2-1
TGCAGCGTTGAAGGGGGAGGGGATACGCAGTATTTT,CSVEGGGDTQYF,TRBV29-1,-,TRBD2,TRBJ2-3
TGCAGCGTGGGCCCCTCAGGGGAAAAACTGTTTTTT,CSVGPSGEKLFF,TRBV29-1,-,-,TRBJ1-4
TGCAGCGTTGGAGGGGGTATCGGGGAGCTGTTTTTT,CSVGGGIGELFF,TRBV29-1,-,-,TRBJ2-2
TGCAGTGCTCCAGCGGGACTATCCTACAATGAGCAGTTCTTC,CSAPAGLSYNEQFF,TRBV20-1,few,TRBD2,TRBJ2-1
TGCAGCGTTGGTTGGAACTACGACAATGAGCAGTTCTTC,CSVGWNYDNEQFF,TRBV29-1,-,-,TRBJ2-1
TGTGCCAGCAGTTACCAGGGCGGCTCCTACGAGCAGTACTTC,CASSYQGGSYEQYF,TRBV6-5,-,-,TRBJ2-7
TGTGCCAGCAGTTCCGCAGAGGGCAGATCGTATGGCTACACCTTC,CASSSAEGRSYGYTF,TRBV7-2,-,-,TRBJ1-2
TGTGCCAGCAGTTACTCTGGCCGGACAGGTGGCGATTCACCCCTCCACTTT,CASSYSGRTGGDSPLHF,TRBV6-5,few,TRBD1,TRBJ1-6
TGCGCCAGCAGCCCAGGACTACCTAAAAAGCGGGAGGTTAGAAATGAGCAGTTCTTC,CASSPGLPKKREVRNEQFF,TRBV4-1,-,TRBD2,TRBJ2-1
TGTGCCAGCAGCAACCGACAGAAAGCTAACTATGGCTACACCTTC,CASSNRQKANYGYTF,TRBV7-8,-,-,TRBJ1-2
TGCAGCGTTGAACCCAGGGGCAGGGGGGAGACCCAGTACTTC,CSVEPRGRGETQYF,TRBV29-1,-,TRBD1,TRBJ2-5
TGTGCCAGCAGGACAGGGGGCGGGGAGACCCAGTACTTC,CASRTGGGETQYF,TRBV2,-,TRBD1,TRBJ2-5
TGTGCCAGCAGCTTAGAAGACCGAGCGGGACCTTACAATGAGCAGTTCTTC,CASSLEDRAGPYNEQFF,TRBV11-2,-,TRBD2,TRBJ2-1
TGTGCCAGCAGCGTAGGCGTCGGGGGCATCACTGAGACCCAGTACTTC,CASSVGVGGITETQYF,TRBV9,-,-,TRBJ2-5
TGTGCCATCAGGGTGGGACTAGCGGACAATGAGCAGTTCTTC,CAIRVGLADNEQFF,TRBV10-3,-,TRBD2,TRBJ2-1
TGTGTCAGCAGCCAAGATACAGGGTGTTACTATGGCTACACCTTC,CVSSQDTGCYYGYTF,TRBV14,-,-,TRBJ1-2
TGCAGTGCTAGAGATATAGTGAACTATGGCTACACCTTC,CSARDIVNYGYTF,TRBV20-1,few,-,TRBJ1-2
TGCGCCAGCAGCCAAGTAACAGGGGGCCTGGGAGAGACCCAGTACTTC,CASSQVTGGLGETQYF,TRBV4-1,-,TRBD1,TRBJ2-5
TGTGCCAGCAGCCATCCACAAGGGACAGGGGACCCAATCATGAACACTGAAGCTTTCTTT,CASSHPQGTGDPIMNTEAFF,TRBV16,-,TRBD1,TRBJ1-1
TGTGCCACCAGCGTCAGCGGGGATAACAATGAGCAGTTCTTC,CATSVSGDNNEQFF,TRBV15,-,TRBD2,TRBJ2-1
TGCAGTGCTCGTCAGCCCATATACTATGGCTACACCTTC,CSARQPIYYGYTF,TRBV20-1,-,-,TRBJ1-2